A single T cell receptor (beta chain) is shown here with its context. This sample stems from a study of blood T cell repertoires in COVID-19. Study details: Acute-phase and convalescent COVID-19 samples originated in the United States, Italy and Spain. T cells, B-cell-depleted T cells, or PBMCs provided the cDNA or gDNA that served as material.

Up to 2 weeks before entering the study, exposed participants had met a COVID-19 case. J was trimmed by 4 bases and V by 6 bases; bases with no gene match: 5. The germline gives CDR1 SNHLY, CDR2 FYNNEI. The CDR3 contains 14 residues. Source study methods: It was from reference gene primer amplification that nucleated cell counts were estimated. Profiling relied on immunoSEQ multiplex PCR, and the TCRdb table lists in-frame clones only, not all of them. V, J and clone size are those of that table, while D and trimming were read from the DNA. The profile shows 350,000 to 450,000 clones, 90% to 95% of them singletons.

This TCR was sampled from a woman in her thirties or forties who had been exposed to COVID-19. The chain joins TRBV2 to TRBJ2-3; 9 bases line up with TRBD1. Sequencing used PBMCs or T cells enriched from blood (not recorded which). The CDR3 region is CASREDRGADTQYF. Here the CDR3 DNA reads TGTGCCAGCAGAGAGGACAGGGGCGCAGATACGCAGTATTTT.